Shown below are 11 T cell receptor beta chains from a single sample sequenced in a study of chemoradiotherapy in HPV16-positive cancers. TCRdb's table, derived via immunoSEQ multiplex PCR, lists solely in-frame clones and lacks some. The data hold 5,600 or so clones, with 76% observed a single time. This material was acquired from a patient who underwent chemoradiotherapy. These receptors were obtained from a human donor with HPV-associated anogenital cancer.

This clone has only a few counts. As DNA, the CDR3 is TGTGCCAGCAGCTTCGGTGGGTTCGCCGGGGAGCTGTTTTTT. Protein product: CASSFGGFAGELFF. The chain carries TRBV7-9 and TRBJ2-2; the D is unclear. The CDR3 loop spans 14 amino acids. The germline V gene has CDR1 SEHNR and CDR2 FQNEAQ (reference sequence). Trimming took 3 bases from V and 6 from J, leaving 11 bases between them.

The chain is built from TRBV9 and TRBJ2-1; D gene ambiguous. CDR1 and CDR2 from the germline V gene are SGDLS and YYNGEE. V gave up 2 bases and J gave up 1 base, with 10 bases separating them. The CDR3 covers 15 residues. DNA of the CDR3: TGTGCCAGCAGCGTTACGAGCCTGTCCTACAATGAGCAGTTCTTC. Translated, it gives CASSVTSLSYNEQFF.

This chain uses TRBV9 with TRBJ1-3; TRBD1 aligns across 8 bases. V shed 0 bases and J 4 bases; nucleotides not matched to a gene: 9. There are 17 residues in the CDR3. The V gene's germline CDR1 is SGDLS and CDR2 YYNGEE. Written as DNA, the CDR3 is TGTGCCAGCAGCGTAGGAAACAGGGGGATGGGCGGAAACACCATATATTTT. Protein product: CASSVGNRGMGGNTIYF.

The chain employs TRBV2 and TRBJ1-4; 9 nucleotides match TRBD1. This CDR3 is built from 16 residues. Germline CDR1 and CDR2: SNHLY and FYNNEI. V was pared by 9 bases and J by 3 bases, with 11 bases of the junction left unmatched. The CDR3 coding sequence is TGTGCCAGGGCCTCGTTACAGGGGGCGGCTAATGAAAAACTGTTTTTT. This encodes CARASLQGAANEKLFF. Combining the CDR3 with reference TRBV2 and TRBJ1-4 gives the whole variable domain EPEVTQTPSHQVTQMGQEVILRCVPISNHLYFYWYRQILGQKVEFLVSFYNNEISEKSEIFDDQFSVERPDGSNFTLKIRSTKLEDSAMYFCARASLQGAANEKLFFGSGTQLSVL.

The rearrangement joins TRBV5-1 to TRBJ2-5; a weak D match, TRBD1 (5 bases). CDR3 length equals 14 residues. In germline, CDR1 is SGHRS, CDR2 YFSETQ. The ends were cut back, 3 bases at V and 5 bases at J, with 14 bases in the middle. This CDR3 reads CASSYMGRGETQYF. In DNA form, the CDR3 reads TGCGCCAGCAGCTATATGGGGCGTGGGGAGACCCAGTACTTC. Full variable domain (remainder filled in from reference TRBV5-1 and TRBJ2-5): KAGVTQTPRYLIKTRGQQVTLSCSPISGHRSVSWYQQTPGQGLQFLFEYFSETQRNKGNFPGRFSGRQFSNSRSEMNVSTLELGDSALYLCASSYMGRGETQYFGPGTRLLVL.

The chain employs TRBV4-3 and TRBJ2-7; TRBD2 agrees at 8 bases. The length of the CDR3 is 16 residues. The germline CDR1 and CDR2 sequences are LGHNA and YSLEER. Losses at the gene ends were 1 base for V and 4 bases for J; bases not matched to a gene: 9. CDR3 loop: CASSQGGSGSGYEQYF. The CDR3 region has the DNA TGCGCCAGCAGCCAAGGTGGCAGCGGGAGTGGGTACGAGCAGTACTTC.

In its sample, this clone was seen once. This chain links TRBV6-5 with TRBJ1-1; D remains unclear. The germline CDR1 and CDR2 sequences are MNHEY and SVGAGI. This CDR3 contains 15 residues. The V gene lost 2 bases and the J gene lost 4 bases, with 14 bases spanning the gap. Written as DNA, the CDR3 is TGTGCCAGCAGTTACGAGCACAGCATTTTCACTGAAGCTTTCTTT. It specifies CASSYEHSIFTEAFF.

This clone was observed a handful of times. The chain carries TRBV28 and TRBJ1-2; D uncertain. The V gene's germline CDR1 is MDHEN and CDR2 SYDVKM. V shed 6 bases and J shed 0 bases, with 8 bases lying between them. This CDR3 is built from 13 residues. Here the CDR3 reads CASRHPANYGYTF. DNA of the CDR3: TGTGCCAGCAGGCACCCTGCTAACTATGGCTACACCTTC.

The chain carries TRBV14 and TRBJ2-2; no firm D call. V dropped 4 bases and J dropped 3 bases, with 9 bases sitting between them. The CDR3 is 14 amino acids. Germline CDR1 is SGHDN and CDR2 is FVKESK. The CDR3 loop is CASSRASYTGELFF. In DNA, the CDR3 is TGTGCCAGCAGCCGGGCAAGCTACACCGGGGAGCTGTTTTTT.

Here the CDR3 DNA reads TGTGCTAGTGGCCTCGGGCTGGGAGACTATGGCTACACCTTC. Translated, it gives CASGLGLGDYGYTF. This chain joins TRBV12-5 and TRBJ1-2; D remains ambiguous. V lost 6 bases and J 3 bases, leaving 14 bases between the germline ends. The CDR3 loop spans 14 amino acids. In germline, CDR1 is LGHNT, CDR2 FRNRAP.

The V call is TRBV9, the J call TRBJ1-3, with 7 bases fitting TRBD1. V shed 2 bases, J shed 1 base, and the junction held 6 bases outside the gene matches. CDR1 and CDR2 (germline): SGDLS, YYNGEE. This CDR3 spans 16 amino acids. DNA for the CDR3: TGTGCCAGCAGCGTCGACAGGGCCTCGTCTGGAAACACCATATATTTT. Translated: CASSVDRASSGNTIYF.